Included here is one T cell receptor (beta chain) sequence, with context. Reverse transcription of about 0.5 to 1 ug RNA was carried out with random hexamers. It was immunoSEQ multiplex PCR that amplified TCR beta CDR3 across 54 Vbeta and 13 Jbeta. Each CDR3 protein is one row after TCRdb ran MiXCR on the immunoSEQ multiplex PCR reads. The table has approximately 160,000 distinct CDR3 sequences, 90% to 95% seen once. The data stem from a study of CD8 T cells in Susac syndrome. As controls, healthy donors matched for age and sex were used. Looked up from germline, CDR1 is DFQATT and CDR2 is SNEGSKA (reference sequence). This CDR3 has 12 residues. The V and J ends lost 5 bases and 7 bases, in that order; junction bases with no gene match: 4.

This clonotype originated in a human donor in good health. The chain joins TRBV20-1 to TRBJ2-1; TRBD2 aligns across 8 bases. Sequencing input: CD4+ T cells from PBMCs. The CDR3 spells CSALASGNEQFF. For the CDR3, the DNA is TGCAGTGCTTTGGCTAGCGGGAATGAGCAGTTCTTC.